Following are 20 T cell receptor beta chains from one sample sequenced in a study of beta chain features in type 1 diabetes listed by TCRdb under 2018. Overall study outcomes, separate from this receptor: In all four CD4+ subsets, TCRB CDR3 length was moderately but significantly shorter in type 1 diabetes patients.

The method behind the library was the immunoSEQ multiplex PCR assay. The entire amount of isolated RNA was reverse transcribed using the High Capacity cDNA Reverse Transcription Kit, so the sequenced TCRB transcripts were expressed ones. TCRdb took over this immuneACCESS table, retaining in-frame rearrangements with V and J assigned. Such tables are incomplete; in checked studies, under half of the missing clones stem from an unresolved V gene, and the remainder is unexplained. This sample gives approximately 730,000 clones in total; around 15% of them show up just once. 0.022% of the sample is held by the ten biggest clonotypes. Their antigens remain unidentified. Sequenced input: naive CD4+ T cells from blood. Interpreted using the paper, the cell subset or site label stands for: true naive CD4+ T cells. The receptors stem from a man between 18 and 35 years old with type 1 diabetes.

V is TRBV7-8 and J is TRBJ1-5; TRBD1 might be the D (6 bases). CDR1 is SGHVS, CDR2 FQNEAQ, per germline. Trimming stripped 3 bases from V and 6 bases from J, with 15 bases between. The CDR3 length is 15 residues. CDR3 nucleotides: TGTGCCAGCAGCTTGCTGGGGGCGCAGGGTCAGCCCCAGCATTTT. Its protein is CASSLLGAQGQPQHF.

The CDR3 coding sequence is TGTGCCAGCAGCGTAGCTAGCCAGAACACTGAAGCTTTCTTT. Its translation is CASSVASQNTEAFF. V gene TRBV9 combines with J gene TRBJ1-1; no firm D call. The V gene's germline CDR1 is SGDLS and CDR2 YYNGEE. This CDR3 is built from 14 residues. V was pared by 0 bases and J by 1 base, with 7 bases between.

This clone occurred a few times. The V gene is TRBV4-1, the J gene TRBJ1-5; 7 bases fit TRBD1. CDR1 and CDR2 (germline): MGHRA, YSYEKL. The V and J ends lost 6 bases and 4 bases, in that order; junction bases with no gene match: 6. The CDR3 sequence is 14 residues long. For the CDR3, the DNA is TGCGCCAGCAGAGACCCAGGGGGGAATCAGCCCCAGCATTTT. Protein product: CASRDPGGNQPQHF.

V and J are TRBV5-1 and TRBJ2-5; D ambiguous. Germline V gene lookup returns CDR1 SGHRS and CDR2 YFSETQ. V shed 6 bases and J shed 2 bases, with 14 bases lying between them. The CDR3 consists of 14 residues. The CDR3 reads CASTQPGTQETQYF. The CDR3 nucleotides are TGCGCCAGCACACAACCGGGCACGCAAGAGACCCAGTACTTC.

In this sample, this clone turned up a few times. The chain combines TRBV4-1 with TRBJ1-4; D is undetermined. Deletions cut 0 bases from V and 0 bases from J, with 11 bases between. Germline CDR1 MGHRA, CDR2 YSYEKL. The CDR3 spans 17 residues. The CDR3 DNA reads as TGCGCCAGCAGCCAAGATTCGCCAGCTTCAACTAATGAAAAACTGTTTTTT. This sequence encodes CASSQDSPASTNEKLFF.

CDR3 coding DNA: TGTGCCTGGAGTTCCGGGGAGAGGCATTCACCCCTCCACTTT. Encoded protein: CAWSSGERHSPLHF. This chain uses TRBV30 with TRBJ1-6; D gene unclear. Germline V gene data show CDR1 as GTSNPN and CDR2 as SVGIG (reference sequence). This CDR3 region has 14 residues. V was shortened by 2 bases and J by 8 bases, with 13 bases between the two germline ends.

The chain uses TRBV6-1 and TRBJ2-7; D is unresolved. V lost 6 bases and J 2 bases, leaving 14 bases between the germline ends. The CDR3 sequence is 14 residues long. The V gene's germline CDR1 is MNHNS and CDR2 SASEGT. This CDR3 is CASRYQDGPYEQYF. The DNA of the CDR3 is TGTGCCAGCAGGTACCAGGACGGGCCCTACGAGCAGTACTTC.

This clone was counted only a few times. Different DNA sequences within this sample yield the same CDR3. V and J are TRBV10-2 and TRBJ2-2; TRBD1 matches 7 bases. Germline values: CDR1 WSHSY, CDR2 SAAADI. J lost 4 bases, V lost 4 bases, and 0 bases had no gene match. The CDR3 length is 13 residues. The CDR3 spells CASSGQGTGELFF. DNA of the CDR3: TGCGCCAGCAGTGGACAGGGCACCGGGGAGCTGTTTTTT.

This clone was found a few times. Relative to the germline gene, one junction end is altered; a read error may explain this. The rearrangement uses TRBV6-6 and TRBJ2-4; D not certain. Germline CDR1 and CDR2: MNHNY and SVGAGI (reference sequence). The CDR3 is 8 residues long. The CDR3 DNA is TGTGCCAGCAGTGAAGCGCGCTTC. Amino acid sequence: CASSEARF.

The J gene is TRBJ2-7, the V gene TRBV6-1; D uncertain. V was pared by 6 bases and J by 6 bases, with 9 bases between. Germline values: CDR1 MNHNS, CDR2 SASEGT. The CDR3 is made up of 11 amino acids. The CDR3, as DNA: TGTGCCAGCAGCCGAGTCCCCGAGCAGTACTTC. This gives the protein CASSRVPEQYF.

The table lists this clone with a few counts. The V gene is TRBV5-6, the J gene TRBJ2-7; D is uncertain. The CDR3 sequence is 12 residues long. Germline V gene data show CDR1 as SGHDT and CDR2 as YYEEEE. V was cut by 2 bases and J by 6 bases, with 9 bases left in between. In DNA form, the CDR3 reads TGTGCCAGCAGCTTATCAGGCGGCGAGCAGTACTTC. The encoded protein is CASSLSGGEQYF.

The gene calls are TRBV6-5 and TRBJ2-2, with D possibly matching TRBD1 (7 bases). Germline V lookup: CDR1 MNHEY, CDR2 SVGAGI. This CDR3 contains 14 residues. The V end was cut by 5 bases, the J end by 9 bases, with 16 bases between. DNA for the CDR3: TGTGCCAGCAGTAAAACAGGGGAGGTACGGGAGCTGTTTTTT. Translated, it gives CASSKTGEVRELFF.

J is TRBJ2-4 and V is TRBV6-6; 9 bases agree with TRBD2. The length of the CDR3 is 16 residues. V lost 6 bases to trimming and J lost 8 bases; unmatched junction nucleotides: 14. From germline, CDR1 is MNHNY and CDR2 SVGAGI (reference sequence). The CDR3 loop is CASSTPTSGPWDIQYF. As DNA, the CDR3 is TGTGCCAGCAGCACTCCGACTAGCGGACCTTGGGACATTCAGTACTTC.

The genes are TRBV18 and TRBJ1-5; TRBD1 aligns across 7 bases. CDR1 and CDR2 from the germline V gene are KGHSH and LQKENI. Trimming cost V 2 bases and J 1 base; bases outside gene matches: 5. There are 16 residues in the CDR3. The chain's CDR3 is CASSPITGDSNQPQHF. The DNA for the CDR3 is TGTGCCAGCTCACCAATTACAGGGGACAGCAATCAGCCCCAGCATTTT.

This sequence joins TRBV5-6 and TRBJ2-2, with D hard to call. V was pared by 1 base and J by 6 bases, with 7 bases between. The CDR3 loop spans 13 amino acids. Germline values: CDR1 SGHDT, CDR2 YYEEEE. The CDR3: CASSLFEAGELFF. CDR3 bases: TGTGCCAGCAGCTTGTTTGAGGCCGGGGAGCTGTTTTTT.

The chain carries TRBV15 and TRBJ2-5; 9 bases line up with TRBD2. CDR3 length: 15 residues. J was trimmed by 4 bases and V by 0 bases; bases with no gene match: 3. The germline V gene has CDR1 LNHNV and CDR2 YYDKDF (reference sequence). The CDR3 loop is CATSRDSGGGETQYF. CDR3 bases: TGTGCCACCAGCAGAGATAGCGGGGGAGGAGAGACCCAGTACTTC.

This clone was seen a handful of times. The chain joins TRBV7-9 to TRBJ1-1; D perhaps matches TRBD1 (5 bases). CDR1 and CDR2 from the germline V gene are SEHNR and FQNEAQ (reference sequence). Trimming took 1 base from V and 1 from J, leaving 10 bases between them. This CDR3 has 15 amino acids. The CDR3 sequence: CASSLVRGGNTEAFF. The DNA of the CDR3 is TGTGCCAGCAGCTTAGTAAGGGGAGGGAACACTGAAGCTTTCTTT.

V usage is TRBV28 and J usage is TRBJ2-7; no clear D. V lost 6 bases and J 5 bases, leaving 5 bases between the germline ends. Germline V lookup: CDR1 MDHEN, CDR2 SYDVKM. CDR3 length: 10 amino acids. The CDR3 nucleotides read TGTGCCAGCAGCTACAACGAGCAGTACTTC. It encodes CASSYNEQYF.

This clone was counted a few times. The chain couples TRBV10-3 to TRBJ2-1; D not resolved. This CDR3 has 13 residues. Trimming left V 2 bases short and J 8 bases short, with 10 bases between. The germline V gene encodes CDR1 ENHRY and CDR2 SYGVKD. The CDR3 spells CAISEPGEDEQFF. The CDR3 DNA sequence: TGTGCCATCAGTGAGCCGGGTGAGGATGAGCAGTTCTTC.

CDR3 region: CASSYGTQDPYGYTF. The DNA of the CDR3 is TGTGCCAGCAGTTACGGAACACAGGACCCCTATGGCTACACCTTC. V is TRBV6-5 and J is TRBJ1-2; the D gene is possibly TRBD1 (5 bases). Germline V CDR1 and CDR2: MNHEY, SVGAGI. Deletions cut 2 bases from V and 4 bases from J, with 14 bases between. The CDR3 is made up of 15 amino acids.